This T cell receptor beta chain came from a study of shared clonotypes between healthy human individuals. Germline values: CDR1 MNHEY, CDR2 SVGAGI. Unmatched junction bases numbered 8, after V lost 0 bases and J lost 7 bases. This CDR3 spans 16 amino acids. Clones were read by immunoSEQ multiplex PCR, and TCRdb kept only the in-frame ones, dropping some. The sample lists about 380,000 clones, 96% occurring once. The chain joins TRBV6-5 to TRBJ2-7, with 11 bases aligning to TRBD2. The source of this sequence is a man under 40 in good health. Sequenced input: memory CD8+ T cells sorted from blood. Subset denoted: CD45RO+ cells pooled with CCR7-negative TemRA cells. The CDR3 is CASSYSASGRMGEQYF. CDR3 sequence (DNA): TGTGCCAGCAGTTACTCGGCTAGCGGGAGGATGGGGGAGCAGTACTTC.